A single sample is the source of the 8 T cell receptor beta chains below, sequenced in a study of control samples from healthy donors and cancer patients. Assay used: immunoSEQ multiplex PCR; TCRdb lists only in-frame clones, some missing. Of almost 90,000 clones listed, more than 75% are singletons. The sequencing input was blood. All receptors derive from a woman aged 40 to 50 in good health.

The chain combines TRBV29-1 with TRBJ1-1, with a weak D call TRBD1 (5 bases). The V and J ends lost 5 bases and 6 bases respectively, with 13 bases between them. This CDR3 is built from 12 residues. Germline V gene data show CDR1 as SQVTM and CDR2 as ANQGSEA. The CDR3 DNA reads TGCAGCGTTTCTCGAGGGGACGCTGAAGCTTTCTTT. Amino acids: CSVSRGDAEAFF.

This clone was picked up one time. The sample carries other DNA sequences with the same CDR3. V gene TRBV5-1 combines with J gene TRBJ2-7; TRBD1 agrees at 7 bases. V was pared by 0 bases and J by 2 bases, with 2 bases of the junction left unmatched. The germline V gene encodes CDR1 SGHRS and CDR2 YFSETQ. The CDR3 length is 14 residues. DNA for the CDR3: TGCGCCAGCAGCTTGGGGCAGGGGGCCTACGAGCAGTACTTC. This sequence encodes CASSLGQGAYEQYF.

This clone came up once. The chain joins TRBV6-1 to TRBJ1-6; D is undetermined. The CDR3 has 15 residues. The V end was cut by 0 bases, the J end by 6 bases, with 9 bases between. The germline CDR1 and CDR2 sequences are MNHNS and SASEGT. The CDR3 DNA follows: TGTGCCAGCAGTGAAGCGGGAATAGGTAATTCACCCCTCCACTTT. Translated, it gives CASSEAGIGNSPLHF.

V and J are TRBV5-1 and TRBJ2-1, with D perhaps being TRBD1 or TRBD2 (5 bases each). This CDR3 is 14 amino acids long. From germline, CDR1 is SGHRS and CDR2 YFSETQ. V was pared by 6 bases and J by 2 bases, with 12 bases between. The CDR3, as DNA: TGCGCCAGCATGTCCGGGGCCACCTACAATGAGCAGTTCTTC. Translation gives CASMSGATYNEQFF.

The genes are TRBV7-8 and TRBJ1-1; D ambiguous. Between the trimmed V and J ends, which lost 5 bases and 0 bases, there was a span of 10 bases. Germline assignment: CDR1 SGHVS and CDR2 FQNEAQ. The CDR3 extends over 14 amino acids. CDR3 nucleotide sequence: TGTGCCAGCAGCGTAGAGAGGATGAACACTGAAGCTTTCTTT. It yields the protein CASSVERMNTEAFF.

J is TRBJ2-2 and V is TRBV3-1 (or the pseudogene TRBV3-2); D gene unclear. V was pared by 1 base and J by 8 bases, with 8 bases between. This CDR3 has 13 residues. Germline assignment: CDR1 LGHDT and CDR2 YNNKEL (reference sequence). The CDR3 protein is CASSQVRPGELFF. The CDR3 coding sequence is TGTGCCAGCAGCCAAGTAAGACCGGGGGAGCTGTTTTTT.

The CDR3 sequence is CAWSATGIDGYTF. CDR3 nucleotide sequence: TGTGCCTGGAGTGCGACAGGAATTGATGGCTACACCTTC. V usage is TRBV30 and J usage is TRBJ1-2; D is perhaps TRBD1 (6 bases). The CDR3 sequence is 13 residues long. V shed 1 base and J shed 6 bases, with 12 bases lying between them. CDR1 is GTSNPN, CDR2 SVGIG, per germline (reference sequence).

This sequence joins TRBV21-1 and TRBJ2-7; the table's D call, TRBD2, has no DNA check behind it. TRBV21-1 is flagged as a pseudogene. The CDR3 is made up of 15 amino acids. The CDR3: CASSKAAGFAYEQYF. The CDR3 DNA reads as TGTGCCAGCAGCAAAGCGGCGGGCTTCGCCTACGAGCAGTACTTC.